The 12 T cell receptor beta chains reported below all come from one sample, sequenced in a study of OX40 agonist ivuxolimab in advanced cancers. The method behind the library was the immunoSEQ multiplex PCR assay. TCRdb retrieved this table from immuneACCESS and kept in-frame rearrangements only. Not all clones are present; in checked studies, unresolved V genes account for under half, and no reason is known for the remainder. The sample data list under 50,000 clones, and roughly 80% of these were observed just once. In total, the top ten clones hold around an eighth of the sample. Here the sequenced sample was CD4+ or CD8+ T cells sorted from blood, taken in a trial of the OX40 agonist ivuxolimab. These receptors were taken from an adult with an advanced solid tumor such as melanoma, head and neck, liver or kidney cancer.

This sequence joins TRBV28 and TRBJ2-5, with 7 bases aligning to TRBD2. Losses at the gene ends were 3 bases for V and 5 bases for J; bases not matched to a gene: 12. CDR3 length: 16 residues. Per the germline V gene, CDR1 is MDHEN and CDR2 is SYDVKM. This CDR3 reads CASSFRSWEGRETQYF. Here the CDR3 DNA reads TGTGCCAGCAGTTTCAGGTCGTGGGAGGGCCGGGAGACCCAGTACTTC.

The CDR3 DNA is TGTGCCACCAGCAGAGAATCCCCCTGGGAGGAAGAGACCCAGTACTTC. As protein: CATSRESPWEEETQYF. V usage is TRBV15 and J usage is TRBJ2-5; TRBD2 is a possible D gene (6 bases). This CDR3 comprises 16 residues. V was clipped by 0 bases and J by 3 bases, with 14 bases between them. CDR1 and CDR2 from the germline V gene are LNHNV and YYDKDF (reference sequence).

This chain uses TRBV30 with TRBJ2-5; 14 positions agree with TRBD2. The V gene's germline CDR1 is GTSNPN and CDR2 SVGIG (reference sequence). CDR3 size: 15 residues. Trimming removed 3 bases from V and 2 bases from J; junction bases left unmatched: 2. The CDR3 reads CAWRRTSGGQETQYF. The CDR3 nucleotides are TGTGCCTGGAGGCGGACTAGCGGGGGGCAAGAGACCCAGTACTTC.

This CDR3 reads CASSLTTGTVYGYTF. The CDR3 DNA sequence: TGCGCCAGCAGCTTGACAACCGGGACAGTGTATGGCTACACCTTC. The chain recombines TRBV5-1 with TRBJ1-2; TRBD1 matches at 7 bases. CDR1 SGHRS and CDR2 YFSETQ come from the germline V gene. CDR3 length: 15 amino acids. The J segment lost 5 bases and the V segment lost 1 base, leaving 8 bases of the junction unmatched.

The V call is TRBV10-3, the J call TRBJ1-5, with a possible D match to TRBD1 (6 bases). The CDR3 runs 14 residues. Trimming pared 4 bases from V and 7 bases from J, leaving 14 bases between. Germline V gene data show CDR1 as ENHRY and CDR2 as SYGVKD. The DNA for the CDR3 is TGTGCCATCAGTGCGTCACAGGGAGACCAGCCCCAGCATTTT. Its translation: CAISASQGDQPQHF.

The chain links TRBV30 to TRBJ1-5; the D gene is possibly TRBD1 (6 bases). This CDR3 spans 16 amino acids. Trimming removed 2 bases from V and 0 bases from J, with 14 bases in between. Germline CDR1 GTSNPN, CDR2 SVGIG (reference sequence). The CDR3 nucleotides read TGTGCCTGGAGTCCGGCCGGGACATATAGCAATCAGCCCCAGCATTTT. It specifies CAWSPAGTYSNQPQHF.

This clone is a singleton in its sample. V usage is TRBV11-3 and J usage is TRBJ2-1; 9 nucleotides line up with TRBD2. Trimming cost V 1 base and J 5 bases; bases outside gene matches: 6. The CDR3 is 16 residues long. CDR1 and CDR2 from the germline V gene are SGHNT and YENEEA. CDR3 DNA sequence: TGTGCCAGCAGCTTAGGGGCGGGAGGGCCGCACAATGAGCAGTTCTTC. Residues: CASSLGAGGPHNEQFF.

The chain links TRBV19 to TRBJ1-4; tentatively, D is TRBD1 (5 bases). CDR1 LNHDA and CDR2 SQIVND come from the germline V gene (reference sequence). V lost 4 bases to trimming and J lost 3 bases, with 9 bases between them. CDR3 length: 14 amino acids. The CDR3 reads CASSKGTANEKLFF. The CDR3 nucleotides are TGTGCCAGTAGTAAAGGGACGGCTAATGAAAAACTGTTTTTT.

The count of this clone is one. The CDR3 loop reads CASSIDGGGLSYNEQFF. CDR3 bases: TGTGCCAGTAGTATAGATGGAGGGGGGCTATCCTACAATGAGCAGTTCTTC. The chain links TRBV19 to TRBJ2-1; the D gene could be TRBD1 or TRBD2 (6 bases each). Germline CDR1 LNHDA, CDR2 SQIVND (reference sequence). V was shortened by 0 bases and J by 1 base, with 13 bases between the two germline ends. This CDR3 is 17 amino acids long.

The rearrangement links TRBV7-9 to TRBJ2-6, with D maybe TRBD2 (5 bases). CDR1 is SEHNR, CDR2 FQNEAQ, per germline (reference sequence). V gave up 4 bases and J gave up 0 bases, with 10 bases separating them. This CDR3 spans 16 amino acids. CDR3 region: CASSSSGSSGANVLTF. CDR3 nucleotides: TGTGCCAGCAGCTCTAGTGGGAGCTCTGGGGCCAACGTCCTGACTTTC. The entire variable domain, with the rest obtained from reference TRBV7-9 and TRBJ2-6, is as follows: DTGVSQNPRHKITKRGQNVTFRCDPISEHNRLYWYRQTLGQGPEFLTYFQNEAQLEKSRLLSDRFSAERPKGSFSTLEIQRTEQGDSAMYLCASSSSGSSGANVLTFGAGSRLTVL.

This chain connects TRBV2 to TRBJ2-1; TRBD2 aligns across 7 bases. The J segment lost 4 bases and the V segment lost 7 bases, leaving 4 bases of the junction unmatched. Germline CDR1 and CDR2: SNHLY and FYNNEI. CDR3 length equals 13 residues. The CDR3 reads CASNPGLYNEQFF. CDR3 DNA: TGTGCCAGCAACCCGGGACTATACAATGAGCAGTTCTTC.

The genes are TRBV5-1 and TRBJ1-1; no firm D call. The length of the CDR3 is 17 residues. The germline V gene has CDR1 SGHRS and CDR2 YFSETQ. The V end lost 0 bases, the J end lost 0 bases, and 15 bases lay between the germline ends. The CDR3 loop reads CASSLGMWQQLNTEAFF. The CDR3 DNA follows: TGCGCCAGCAGCTTGGGGATGTGGCAGCAACTGAACACTGAAGCTTTCTTT. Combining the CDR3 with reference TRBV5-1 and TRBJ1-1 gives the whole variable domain KAGVTQTPRYLIKTRGQQVTLSCSPISGHRSVSWYQQTPGQGLQFLFEYFSETQRNKGNFPGRFSGRQFSNSRSEMNVSTLELGDSALYLCASSLGMWQQLNTEAFFGQGTRLTVV.